A single sample is the source of the 10 T cell receptor beta chains below, sequenced in a study of OX40 agonist ivuxolimab in advanced cancers. The table came from immunoSEQ multiplex PCR; TCRdb's copy has only in-frame clones and leaves some out. The data contain tens of thousands of clones, 87% of them singletons. Sequencing used CD4+ or CD8+ T cells sorted from blood, obtained in a trial of the OX40 agonist ivuxolimab. These receptors all come from an adult with an advanced solid tumor such as melanoma, head and neck, liver or kidney cancer.

The chain uses TRBV6-6 and TRBJ2-3; 7 nucleotides match TRBD2. This CDR3 is 12 amino acids long. V trimming: 10 bases; J trimming: 8 bases; junction bases outside the gene matches: 9. Germline V lookup: CDR1 MNHNY, CDR2 SVGAGI (reference sequence). In DNA form, the CDR3 reads TGTGCCAACGAGGACTCGGGGGGTACGCAGTATTTT. This codes for CANEDSGGTQYF.

A few counts support this clone. This chain joins TRBV7-8 and TRBJ2-1; 8 nucleotides align to TRBD2. Losses at the gene ends were 3 bases for V and 3 bases for J; bases not matched to a gene: 4. From germline, CDR1 is SGHVS and CDR2 FQNEAQ. This CDR3 is 15 amino acids long. The CDR3 is CASSLTGGNYNEQFF. The CDR3 region has the DNA TGTGCCAGCAGCTTGACGGGGGGGAACTACAATGAGCAGTTCTTC.

The rearrangement joins TRBV5-6 to TRBJ1-2, with D possibly being TRBD1 (6 bases). This CDR3 is built from 14 residues. CDR1 is SGHDT, CDR2 YYEEEE, per germline. Between the trimmed V and J ends, which lost 4 bases and 4 bases, there was a span of 14 bases. The CDR3 sequence: CASSEQGISYGYTF. The DNA for the CDR3 is TGTGCCAGCAGCGAACAGGGAATTAGCTATGGCTACACCTTC.

The chain links TRBV10-2 to TRBJ2-3, with 9 bases identical to TRBD2. This CDR3 has 15 residues. Unmatched junction bases numbered 14, after V lost 10 bases and J lost 6 bases. CDR1 WSHSY and CDR2 SAAADI come from the germline V gene. The CDR3 DNA reads TGCGCCACATCGGAAAGGGCGGGGGGGCCGGATACGCAGTATTTT. Translation: CATSERAGGPDTQYF.

V is TRBV6-1 and J is TRBJ2-7; possibly TRBD2 for D (8 bases). Germline V gives CDR1 MNHNS, CDR2 SASEGT. V lost 4 bases and J lost 2, with 18 bases in between. The CDR3 extends over 16 amino acids. The CDR3 spells CASSGGQTSVPYEQYF. For the CDR3, the DNA is TGTGCCAGCAGTGGGGGACAGACTAGCGTTCCCTACGAGCAGTACTTC.

The J gene is TRBJ1-2, the V gene TRBV6-1; D remains ambiguous. The V gene's germline CDR1 is MNHNS and CDR2 SASEGT. This CDR3 is built from 11 residues. The V end lost 8 bases, the J end lost 2 bases, and 6 bases lay between the germline ends. CDR3 sequence: CASGLNYGYTF. CDR3 in DNA: TGTGCCAGCGGCCTCAACTATGGCTACACCTTC.

This chain connects TRBV10-3 to TRBJ2-1, with a tentative D call TRBD1 (6 bases). This CDR3 contains 12 residues. Germline values: CDR1 ENHRY, CDR2 SYGVKD. With 9 bases removed from V and 5 bases from J, the gap between germline ends came to 11 bases. CDR3 in amino acids: CAIVGQDNEQFF. The CDR3 DNA reads TGTGCCATAGTGGGACAAGACAATGAGCAGTTCTTC.

This clone was seen only once. V is TRBV7-3 and J is TRBJ2-7; the match to TRBD1 covers 11 bases. This CDR3 spans 14 amino acids. The germline V gene encodes CDR1 SGHTA and CDR2 FQGTGA. Unmatched junction bases numbered 7, after V lost 5 bases and J lost 7 bases. The CDR3 reads CASSPGTGGGEQYF. For the CDR3, the DNA is TGTGCCAGCAGCCCCGGGACAGGGGGTGGTGAGCAGTACTTC.

In this sample, this clone turned up a few times. V gene TRBV7-2 combines with J gene TRBJ1-4; 7 bases are shared with TRBD1. The CDR3 length is 16 residues. Germline V CDR1 and CDR2: SGHTA, FQGNSA. Unmatched junction bases numbered 14, after V lost 5 bases and J lost 8 bases. The CDR3 region has the DNA TGTGCCAGCAGCCCTAACCGACAGGGTAGGGGGGAAAAACTGTTTTTT. This gives the protein CASSPNRQGRGEKLFF.

The rearrangement uses TRBV5-1 and TRBJ1-2; a weak D match, TRBD1 (5 bases). CDR1 and CDR2 (germline): SGHRS, YFSETQ. This CDR3 region has 17 residues. V lost 4 bases, J lost 2 bases, and 21 bases lay in between. CDR3 sequence reads: CASSPPGPDTTNYGYTF. In DNA, the CDR3 is TGCGCCAGCAGCCCCCCCGGACCGGACACTACCAACTATGGCTACACCTTC.